One T cell receptor beta chain is described in this entry. Per the original data handling: How many nucleated cells were present was estimated from reference gene primer amplification. TCRdb keeps only in-frame clones here, not all; method: immunoSEQ multiplex PCR. V, J and clone size are taken as reported in that table, and D and trimming were inferred from the DNA itself. The sample lists about 430,000 clones; around 90% were seen once. Per the germline V gene, CDR1 is LNHNV and CDR2 is YYDKDF (reference sequence). This CDR3 is 19 amino acids long. Seattle cases were enrolled at active infection and followed longitudinally. The sample comes from a study of blood T cell repertoires in COVID-19. Study information: T cells, B-cell-depleted T cells, or PBMCs supplied cDNA or gDNA.

Sequenced: peripheral blood. The V call is TRBV15, the J call TRBJ1-5; 8 bases agree with TRBD1. The TCR sequence derives from a man aged 18 to 29 with COVID-19, enrolled during active disease. The chain's CDR3 is CGHGAPASAGDRRNQPQHF. In DNA form, the CDR3 reads TGTGGGCATGGGGCACCAGCTTCCGCAGGGGACAGGAGGAATCAGCCCCAGCATTTT.